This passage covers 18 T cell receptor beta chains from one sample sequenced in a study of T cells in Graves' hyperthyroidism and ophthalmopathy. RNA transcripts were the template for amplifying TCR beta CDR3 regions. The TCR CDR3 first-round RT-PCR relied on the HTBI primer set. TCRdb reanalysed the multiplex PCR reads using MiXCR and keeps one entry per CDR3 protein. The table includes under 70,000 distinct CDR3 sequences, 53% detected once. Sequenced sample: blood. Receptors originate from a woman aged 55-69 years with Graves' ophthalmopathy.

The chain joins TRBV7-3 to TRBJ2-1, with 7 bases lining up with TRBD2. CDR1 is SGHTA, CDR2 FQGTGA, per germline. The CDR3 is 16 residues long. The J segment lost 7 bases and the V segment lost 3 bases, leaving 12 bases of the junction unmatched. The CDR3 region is CASSFLGRRGLNEQFF. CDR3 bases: TGTGCCAGCAGCTTTTTGGGACGGAGGGGACTAAATGAGCAGTTCTTC.

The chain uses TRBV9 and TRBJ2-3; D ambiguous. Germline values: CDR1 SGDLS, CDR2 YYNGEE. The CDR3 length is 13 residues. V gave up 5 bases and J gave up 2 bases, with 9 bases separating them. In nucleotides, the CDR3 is TGTGCCAGCAGTGAAGGTATCACAGATACGCAGTATTTT. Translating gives CASSEGITDTQYF.

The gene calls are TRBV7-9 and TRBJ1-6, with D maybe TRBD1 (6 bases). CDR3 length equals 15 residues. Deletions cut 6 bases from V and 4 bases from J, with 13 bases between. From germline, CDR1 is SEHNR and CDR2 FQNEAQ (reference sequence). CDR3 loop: CASRTPGQYNSPLHF. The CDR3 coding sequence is TGTGCCAGCAGGACCCCGGGACAATATAATTCACCCCTCCACTTT.

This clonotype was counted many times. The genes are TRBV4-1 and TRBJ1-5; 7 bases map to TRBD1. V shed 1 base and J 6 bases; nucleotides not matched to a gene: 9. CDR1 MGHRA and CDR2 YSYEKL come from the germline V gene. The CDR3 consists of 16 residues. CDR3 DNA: TGCGCCAGCAGCCAAGGTATAGGGGGCTGGGGTCAGCCCCAGCATTTT. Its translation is CASSQGIGGWGQPQHF.

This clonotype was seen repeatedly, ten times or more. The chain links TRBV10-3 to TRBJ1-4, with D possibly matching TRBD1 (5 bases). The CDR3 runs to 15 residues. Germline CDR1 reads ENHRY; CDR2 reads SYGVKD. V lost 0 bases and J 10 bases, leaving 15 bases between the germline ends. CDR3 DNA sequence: TGTGCCATCAGTGAGTCGGGAGGGCGCGGGGGAAAACTGTTTTTT. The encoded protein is CAISESGGRGGKLFF.

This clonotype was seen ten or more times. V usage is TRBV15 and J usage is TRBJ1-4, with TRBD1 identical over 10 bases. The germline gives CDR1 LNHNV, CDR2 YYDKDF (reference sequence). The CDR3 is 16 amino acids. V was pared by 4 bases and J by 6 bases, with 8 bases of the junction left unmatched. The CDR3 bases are TGTGCCACCAGCAAAGAAACCGGGACAGGGGATGAAAAACTGTTTTTT. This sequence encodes CATSKETGTGDEKLFF.

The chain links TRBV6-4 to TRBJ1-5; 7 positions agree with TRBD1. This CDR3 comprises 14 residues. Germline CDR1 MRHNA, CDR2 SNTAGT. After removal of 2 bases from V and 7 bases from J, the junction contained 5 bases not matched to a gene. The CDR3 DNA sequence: TGTGCCAGCAGTGACCGAGGGGGCGGACAGCCCCAGCATTTT. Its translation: CASSDRGGGQPQHF.

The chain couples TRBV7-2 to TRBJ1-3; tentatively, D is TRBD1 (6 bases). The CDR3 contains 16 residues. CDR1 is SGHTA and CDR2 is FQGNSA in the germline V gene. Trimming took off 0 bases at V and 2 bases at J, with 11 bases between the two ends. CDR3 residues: CASSLAQAGAGNTIYF. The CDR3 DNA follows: TGTGCCAGCAGCTTAGCGCAAGCAGGGGCTGGAAACACCATATATTTT.

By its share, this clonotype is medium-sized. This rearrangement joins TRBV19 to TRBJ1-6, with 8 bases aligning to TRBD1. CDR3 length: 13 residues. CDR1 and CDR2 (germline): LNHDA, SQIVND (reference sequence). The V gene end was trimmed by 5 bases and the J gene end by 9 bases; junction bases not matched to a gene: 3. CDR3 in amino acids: CASSEDRGSPLHF. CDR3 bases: TGTGCCAGTAGTGAAGACAGGGGTTCACCCCTCCACTTT.

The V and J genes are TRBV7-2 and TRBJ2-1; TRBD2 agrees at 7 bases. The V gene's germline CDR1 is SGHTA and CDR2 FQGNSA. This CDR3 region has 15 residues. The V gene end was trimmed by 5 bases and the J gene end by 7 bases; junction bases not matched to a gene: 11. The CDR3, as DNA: TGTGCCAGCAGCCCTTCGCTAGCGGACACTAATGAGCAGTTCTTC. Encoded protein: CASSPSLADTNEQFF. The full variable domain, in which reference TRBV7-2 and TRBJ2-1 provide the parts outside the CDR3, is GAGVSQSPSNKVTEKGKDVELRCDPISGHTALYWYRQSLGQGLEFLIYFQGNSAPDKSGLPSDRFSAERTGGSVSTLTIQRTQQEDSAVYLCASSPSLADTNEQFFGPGTRLTVL.

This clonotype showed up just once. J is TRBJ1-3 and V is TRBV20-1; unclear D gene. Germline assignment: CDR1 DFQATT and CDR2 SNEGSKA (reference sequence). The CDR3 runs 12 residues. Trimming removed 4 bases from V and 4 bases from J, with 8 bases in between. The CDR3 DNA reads TGCAGTGCTACTGGGTGGGGAAACACCATATATTTT. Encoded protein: CSATGWGNTIYF.

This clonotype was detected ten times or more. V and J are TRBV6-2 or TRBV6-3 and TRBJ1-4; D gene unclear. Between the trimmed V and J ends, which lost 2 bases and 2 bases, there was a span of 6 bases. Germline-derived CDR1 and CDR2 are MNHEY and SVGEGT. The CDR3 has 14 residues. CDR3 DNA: TGTGCCAGCAGTTACGGTGGGACTAATGAAAAACTGTTTTTT. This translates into CASSYGGTNEKLFF.

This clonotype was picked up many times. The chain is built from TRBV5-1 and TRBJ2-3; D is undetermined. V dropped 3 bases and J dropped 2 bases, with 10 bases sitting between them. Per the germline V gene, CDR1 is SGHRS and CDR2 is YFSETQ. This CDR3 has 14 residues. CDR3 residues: CASSSGPPTDTQYF. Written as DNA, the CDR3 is TGCGCCAGCAGCTCCGGGCCTCCCACAGATACGCAGTATTTT.

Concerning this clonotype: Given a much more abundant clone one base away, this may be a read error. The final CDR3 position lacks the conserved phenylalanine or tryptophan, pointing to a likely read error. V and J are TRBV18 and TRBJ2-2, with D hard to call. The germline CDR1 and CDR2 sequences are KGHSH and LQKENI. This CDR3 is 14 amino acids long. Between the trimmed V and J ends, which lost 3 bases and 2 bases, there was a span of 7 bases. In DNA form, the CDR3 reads TGTGCCAGCTCACCGTACAAAAACACCGGGGAGCTGTTTTTG. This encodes CASSPYKNTGELFL.

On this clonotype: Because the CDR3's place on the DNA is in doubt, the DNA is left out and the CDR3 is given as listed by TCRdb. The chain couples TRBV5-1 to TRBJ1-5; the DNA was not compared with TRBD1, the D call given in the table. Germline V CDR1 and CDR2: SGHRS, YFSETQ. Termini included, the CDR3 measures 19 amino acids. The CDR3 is CASGRDRGLLRAVLRAGHF.

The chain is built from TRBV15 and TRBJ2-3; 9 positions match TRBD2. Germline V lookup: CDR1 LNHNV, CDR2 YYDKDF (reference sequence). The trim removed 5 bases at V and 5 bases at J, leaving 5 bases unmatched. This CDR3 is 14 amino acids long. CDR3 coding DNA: TGTGCCACCAGCGGCGGGAGGGCCGGAGATACGCAGTATTTT. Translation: CATSGGRAGDTQYF.

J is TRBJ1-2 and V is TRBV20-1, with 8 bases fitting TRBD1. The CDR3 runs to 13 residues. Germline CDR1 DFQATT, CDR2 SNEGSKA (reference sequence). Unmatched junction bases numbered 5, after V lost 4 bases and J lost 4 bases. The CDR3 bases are TGCAGTGCTACCGGGACAGGAACCTATGGCTACACCTTC. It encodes CSATGTGTYGYTF.

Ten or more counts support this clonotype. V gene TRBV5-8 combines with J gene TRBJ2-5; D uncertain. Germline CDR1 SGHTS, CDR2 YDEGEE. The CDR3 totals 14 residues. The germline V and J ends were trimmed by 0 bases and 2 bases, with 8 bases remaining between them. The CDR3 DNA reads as TGTGCCAGCAGCTTGGTAGGGCAGCAAGAGACCCAGTACTTC. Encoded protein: CASSLVGQQETQYF. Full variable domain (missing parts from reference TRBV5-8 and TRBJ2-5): EAGVTQSPTHLIKTRGQQATLRCSPISGHTSVYWYQQALGLGLQFLLWYDEGEERNRGNFPPRFSGRQFPNYSSELNVNALELEDSALYLCASSLVGQQETQYFGPGTRLLVL.